This is a list of T cell receptor beta chains from one sample in a study of T and B cells in COVID-19 patients. TCRdb re-called the multiplex PCR reads through MiXCR, storing one row per CDR3 protein. This table has more than 20,000 distinct CDR3 sequences, around a third appearing once. The source material was blood. The origin of the receptors is a human donor who had recovered from COVID-19. The CDR3 runs from the conserved cysteine through the conserved F or W. The D gene is left open where the match is weak. The size field is filled for only some rows; it gives once, few, many or a size class.

v_call: TRBV7-6; clone_size: -; j_call: TRBJ2-1; d_call: TRBD2; cdr3_nt: TGTGCCAGCAGCTTCTCCCATAGCGGGCGGGAGCAGTTCTTC; cdr3_aa: CASSFSHSGREQFF
v_call: TRBV7-6; clone_size: few; j_call: TRBJ2-3; d_call: TRBD2; cdr3_nt: TGTGCCAGCAGCTTAGCAGTAGCGGGGCCTTCTAGCACAGATACGCAGTATTTT; cdr3_aa: CASSLAVAGPSSTDTQYF
v_call: TRBV7-6; clone_size: many; j_call: TRBJ2-3; d_call: -; cdr3_nt: TGTGCCAGCAGCGGAGTGTGGGGGGGCATTGATACGCAGTATTTT; cdr3_aa: CASSGVWGGIDTQYF
v_call: TRBV4-2; clone_size: -; j_call: TRBJ1-5; d_call: -; cdr3_nt: TGTGCCAGCAGCCAAGGGTCGGCCAATCAGCCCCAGCATTTT; cdr3_aa: CASSQGSANQPQHF
v_call: TRBV15; clone_size: few; j_call: TRBJ2-3; d_call: TRBD2; cdr3_nt: TGTGCCACCGGTCCTAGCGGGGGGGCCCCAGATACGCAGTATTTT; cdr3_aa: CATGPSGGAPDTQYF
v_call: TRBV6-2/TRBV6-3; clone_size: -; j_call: TRBJ2-5; d_call: -; cdr3_nt: TGTGCCAGCAGTTACCCGGGTAAAGAGACCCAGTACTTC; cdr3_aa: CASSYPGKETQYF
v_call: TRBV29-1; clone_size: medium-sized; j_call: TRBJ1-4; d_call: TRBD1; cdr3_nt: TGCAGCGTTGCGGGACAGGGAAGAGAAAAACTGTTTTTT; cdr3_aa: CSVAGQGREKLFF
v_call: TRBV13; clone_size: -; j_call: TRBJ2-1; d_call: TRBD1; cdr3_nt: TGTGCCAGCAGCTTAACAGGGGCCTACAATGAGCAGTTCTTC; cdr3_aa: CASSLTGAYNEQFF
v_call: TRBV11-1; clone_size: medium-sized; j_call: TRBJ2-7; d_call: -; cdr3_nt: TGTGCCAGCAACGCTCGGGACAACTACTACGAGCAGTACTTC; cdr3_aa: CASNARDNYYEQYF
v_call: TRBV10-3; clone_size: many; j_call: TRBJ2-1; d_call: -; cdr3_nt: TGTGCCATCAGTGAGTCTCGGCAGGGCAATGAGCAGTTCTTC; cdr3_aa: CAISESRQGNEQFF
v_call: TRBV27; clone_size: few; j_call: TRBJ1-1; d_call: -; cdr3_nt: TGTGCCAGCAGTCTCGGCACTGAAGCTTTCTTT; cdr3_aa: CASSLGTEAFF
v_call: TRBV19; clone_size: medium-sized; j_call: TRBJ2-3; d_call: TRBD2; cdr3_nt: TGTGCCAGTAGTATTAGCGGGGGACCTAGCACAGATACGCAGTATTTT; cdr3_aa: CASSISGGPSTDTQYF
v_call: TRBV24-1; clone_size: few; j_call: TRBJ2-3; d_call: TRBD2; cdr3_nt: TGTGCCACCAGTGATCGAGCGGGGGTGCCCACAGATACGCAGTATTTT; cdr3_aa: CATSDRAGVPTDTQYF
v_call: TRBV6-2/TRBV6-3; clone_size: many; j_call: TRBJ2-2; d_call: TRBD1; cdr3_nt: TGTGCCAGCAACGAGGGGACAGGGGTGGTCACCGGGGAGCTGTTTTTT; cdr3_aa: CASNEGTGVVTGELFF
v_call: TRBV4-1; clone_size: -; j_call: TRBJ1-3; d_call: -; cdr3_nt: TGCGCCAGCAGCCGCATCCGTCGTGGAAACACCATATATTTT; cdr3_aa: CASSRIRRGNTIYF
v_call: TRBV6-5; clone_size: medium-sized; j_call: TRBJ2-6; d_call: -; cdr3_nt: TGTGCCAGCAGTCCATCTTCACGTACTGGGGCCAACGTCCTGACTTTC; cdr3_aa: CASSPSSRTGANVLTF
v_call: TRBV5-6; clone_size: few; j_call: TRBJ1-2; d_call: TRBD1; cdr3_nt: TGTGCCAGCAGCTTGGACAGGGGTTACTATGGCTACACCTTC; cdr3_aa: CASSLDRGYYGYTF
v_call: TRBV27; clone_size: few; j_call: TRBJ1-2; d_call: TRBD1; cdr3_nt: TGTGCCAGCAGTCCTCTAATAGGGACAGTCTCTAACTATGGCTACACCTTC; cdr3_aa: CASSPLIGTVSNYGYTF
v_call: TRBV6-5; clone_size: many; j_call: TRBJ2-7; d_call: -; cdr3_nt: TGTGCCAGCAGTTACGCGACAACCGCCTACGAGCAGTACTTC; cdr3_aa: CASSYATTAYEQYF
v_call: TRBV12-3/TRBV12-4; clone_size: -; j_call: TRBJ2-2; d_call: -; cdr3_nt: TGTGCCAGCACCATCGTCGGGGACTTGAACACCGGGGAGCTGTTTTTT; cdr3_aa: CASTIVGDLNTGELFF
v_call: TRBV19; clone_size: medium-sized; j_call: TRBJ2-1; d_call: -; cdr3_nt: TGTGCCAGTAGTATAGGGCGCCTAAGCTCCTACAATGAGCAGTTCTTC; cdr3_aa: CASSIGRLSSYNEQFF
v_call: TRBV7-9; clone_size: medium-sized; j_call: TRBJ1-1; d_call: -; cdr3_nt: TGTGCCAGCAGCTTAAGCGGGGGCGGAACTGAAGCTTTCTTT; cdr3_aa: CASSLSGGGTEAFF
v_call: TRBV5-5; clone_size: once; j_call: TRBJ1-2; d_call: -; cdr3_nt: TGTGCCAGCAGCTTGGCCGTGGTGAACTATGGCTACACCTTC; cdr3_aa: CASSLAVVNYGYTF
v_call: TRBV6-5; clone_size: few; j_call: TRBJ2-5; d_call: -; cdr3_nt: TGTGCCAGCAGTCCAGCTAGGGGCGGGGAGACCCAGTACTTC; cdr3_aa: CASSPARGGETQYF
v_call: TRBV6-5; clone_size: -; j_call: TRBJ2-7; d_call: TRBD2; cdr3_nt: TGTGCCAGCAGTCCCCGGGGGGGCAGCTCCTACGAGCAGTACTTC; cdr3_aa: CASSPRGGSSYEQYF
v_call: TRBV6-5; clone_size: -; j_call: TRBJ2-7; d_call: -; cdr3_nt: TGTGCCAGCAGTCCAACCCATCTCCTTGCGACCGAGCAGTACTTC; cdr3_aa: CASSPTHLLATEQYF
v_call: TRBV5-4; clone_size: -; j_call: TRBJ2-7; d_call: TRBD2; cdr3_nt: TGTGCCAGCAGCATCGGACTAGCGGGGAGCTCCTACGAGCAGTACTTC; cdr3_aa: CASSIGLAGSSYEQYF
v_call: TRBV20-1; clone_size: -; j_call: TRBJ2-5; d_call: TRBD2; cdr3_nt: TGCAGTGCTAGACCCGGACTAGCGAGTCGATTGGAGACCCAGTACTTC; cdr3_aa: CSARPGLASRLETQYF
v_call: TRBV6-2/TRBV6-3; clone_size: -; j_call: TRBJ1-2; d_call: -; cdr3_nt: TGTGCCAGCAGTTTTTCCGTGCGGTATGGCTACACCTTC; cdr3_aa: CASSFSVRYGYTF
v_call: TRBV5-4; clone_size: -; j_call: TRBJ2-3; d_call: -; cdr3_nt: TGTGCCAGCAGCTTCTCGGGCCCAGATACGCAGTATTTT; cdr3_aa: CASSFSGPDTQYF
v_call: TRBV13; clone_size: few; j_call: TRBJ2-1; d_call: TRBD2; cdr3_nt: TGTGCCAGCAGCCCAATCCCCGGGACTAGCGGATCACATGAGCAGTTCTTC; cdr3_aa: CASSPIPGTSGSHEQFF
v_call: TRBV18; clone_size: -; j_call: TRBJ2-3; d_call: TRBD2; cdr3_nt: TGTGCCAGCTCACCACTAGCGGGGCTCACAGATACGCAGTATTTT; cdr3_aa: CASSPLAGLTDTQYF
v_call: TRBV5-1; clone_size: -; j_call: TRBJ1-2; d_call: -; cdr3_nt: TGCGCCAGCAGCACACAGGGCGAAGGAGGCTACACCTTC; cdr3_aa: CASSTQGEGGYTF
v_call: TRBV6-2/TRBV6-3; clone_size: few; j_call: TRBJ2-2; d_call: -; cdr3_nt: TGTGCCAGCAAGCCCGGGACGGTCACCGGGGAGCTGTTTTTT; cdr3_aa: CASKPGTVTGELFF
v_call: TRBV19; clone_size: -; j_call: TRBJ2-2; d_call: TRBD1; cdr3_nt: TGTGCCAGTAGTTCCCGGGACAGGGTGGGGGACGCCGGGGAGCTGTTTTTT; cdr3_aa: CASSSRDRVGDAGELFF
v_call: TRBV27; clone_size: few; j_call: TRBJ2-1; d_call: -; cdr3_nt: TGTGCCAGCAGTTTATTGGCAAAGGCAGGGTGGAATGAGCAGTTCTTC; cdr3_aa: CASSLLAKAGWNEQFF
v_call: TRBV12-3/TRBV12-4; clone_size: -; j_call: TRBJ2-7; d_call: TRBD2; cdr3_nt: TGTGCCAGCAGTTTTGGCGGGAGGACTTACGAGCAGTACTTC; cdr3_aa: CASSFGGRTYEQYF
v_call: TRBV10-3; clone_size: -; j_call: TRBJ1-4; d_call: -; cdr3_nt: TGTGCCATCAGTCCCCGGGGGGGACATGAAAAACTGTTTTTT; cdr3_aa: CAISPRGGHEKLFF
v_call: TRBV6-5; clone_size: many; j_call: TRBJ2-1; d_call: -; cdr3_nt: TGTGCCAGCAGGCTAACAACGTCCTACAATGAGCAGTTCTTC; cdr3_aa: CASRLTTSYNEQFF
v_call: TRBV5-6; clone_size: -; j_call: TRBJ2-7; d_call: -; cdr3_nt: TGTGCCAGCAGCTTGTCGGTCGTTGAGCAGTACTTC; cdr3_aa: CASSLSVVEQYF
v_call: TRBV29-1; clone_size: few; j_call: TRBJ1-1; d_call: -; cdr3_nt: TGCAGCGGTAGAGGGCAGGGAATGTCTGAAGCTTTCTTT; cdr3_aa: CSGRGQGMSEAFF
v_call: TRBV19; clone_size: medium-sized; j_call: TRBJ2-7; d_call: -; cdr3_nt: TGTGCCAGTAGTCCGAAGTACCTCCTGGAGCAGTACTTC; cdr3_aa: CASSPKYLLEQYF
v_call: TRBV5-1; clone_size: -; j_call: TRBJ2-6; d_call: TRBD2; cdr3_nt: TGCGCCAGCAGGGGGGGGTGGACTGGGGCCAACGTCCTGACTTTC; cdr3_aa: CASRGGWTGANVLTF